This T cell receptor beta chain stems from a study of a mutant IDH1 vaccine in newly diagnosed glioma. Time point defined: baseline, week 1 (first vaccination visit). The treatment is: pre-vaccination baseline after standard-of-care therapy. New WHO grade 3 or 4 astrocytomas that were IDH1-mutant and ATRX-lost had been found in donors. The sample holds one count of this clone. The table came from immunoSEQ multiplex PCR; TCRdb's copy has only in-frame clones and leaves some out. The data contain approximately 35,000 clones, roughly nine tenths of them singletons. The receptor was isolated from a woman aged 40-49 years with glioma. The specimen was PBMCs, collected from a glioma patient treated with radiotherapy, temozolomide or both.

CDR3 coding DNA: TGTGCCAGCAGCCAAGAAGGAGGGGAGCCCGAGCAGTACTTC. Its translation: CASSQEGGEPEQYF. The chain links TRBV4-2 to TRBJ2-7, with a tentative D call TRBD2 (6 bases). V was cut by 0 bases and J by 6 bases, with 12 bases left in between. Germline lookup yields CDR1 LGHNA and CDR2 YNFKEQ. The CDR3 has 14 residues.